This T cell receptor (beta chain) originates from a study of blood T cells in healthy people across ages. Study findings and constraints: Naive T cell percentage showed a strong correlation with TCR beta diversity. Naive CD4+ cells and diversity were both higher in long-lived donors than in aged donors.

A sample-barcoded 5' primer and a J-beta primer mix were used in a second PCR of roughly 7 to 11 cycles. There were at least 3 million CDR3-containing paired-end reads obtained from each sample. TCRdb independently ran MiXCR on the 5' RACE reads; one entry per CDR3 protein. The table includes some 370,000 distinct CDR3 sequences, about half detected once. As concerns this clonotype: Antigen unknown.

Per germline, CDR1 DFQATT and CDR2 SNEGSKA (reference sequence). This CDR3 contains 12 residues. V was shortened by 0 bases and J by 3 bases, with 6 bases between the two germline ends. This clonotype was sampled from a man aged 55 to 69 in good health. J is TRBJ2-7 and V is TRBV20-1; no firm D call. Material for sequencing was blood. The CDR3 region is CSARDPNYEQYF. CDR3 DNA sequence: TGCAGTGCTAGAGATCCAAACTACGAGCAGTACTTC.